This T cell receptor (beta chain) was identified in a study of neoadjuvant anti-PD-1 for oral cavity cancer. Study in general: Non-progressing patients received a fourth nivolumab dose near day 43, then surgery on days 50-56. Study-level findings and limits: Greater tumor shrinkage accompanied bigger post-treatment sizes of preexisting clones. With a few patients per group, TCR findings need larger cohorts.

Trimming removed 3 bases at V and 0 bases at J, with 8 bases between. Germline CDR1 is SGHRS and CDR2 is YFSETQ. The CDR3 sequence is 14 residues long. This clone was seen more than once but under ten times. As yet, its antigen is unknown. Two replicates per tumor sample, mostly from approximately 4.5 ug of genomic DNA. Clones were sequenced by immunoSEQ multiplex PCR, and TCRdb holds only the in-frame ones, with some missing. The data show 7,000 to 7,500 clones, about half seen once. This TCR was recovered from a person between 40 and 80 years old with oral cavity squamous cell carcinoma. This sample comprised tumor tissue, obtained before nivolumab (anti-PD-1) treatment. This rearrangement joins TRBV5-1 to TRBJ2-3; the D gene is possibly TRBD1 (6 bases). In DNA form, the CDR3 reads TGCGCCAGCAGCTCAGGACAGAGCACAGATACGCAGTATTTT. As protein: CASSSGQSTDTQYF.